This TCR beta chain was retrieved from a study of beta chain features in type 1 diabetes. The investigators reverse transcribed all of the isolated RNA, so they sequenced expressed TCRB transcripts. Generated by immunoSEQ multiplex PCR, the TCRdb table keeps only in-frame clones and is missing some. This sample yields roughly 700,000 clones, of which around 15% are seen a single time; about 0.02% belongs to the top ten. Notes on this clone: Its antigen is undetermined.

Sorting based on CD45RO/CCR7/CD25/CD127/CD95/CD27 separated CD4+ naive, central memory, regulatory and stem cell-like memory cells. Regarding the study as a whole: Within each of all four CD4+ subsets, Type 1 diabetes patients had TCRB CDR3s that were moderately but significantly shorter.

V gave up 5 bases and J gave up 1 base, with 8 bases separating them. The germline V gene has CDR1 SGHTA and CDR2 FQGTGA. This CDR3 comprises 13 residues. This receptor was obtained from a man younger than 35 with type 1 diabetes. Specimen: naive CD4+ T cells from blood. This chain links TRBV7-3 with TRBJ1-1; D uncertain. The CDR3 coding sequence is TGTGCCAGCAGCCTACGGGGGAACACTGAAGCTTTCTTT. Protein sequence: CASSLRGNTEAFF. Filled out from reference TRBV7-3 and TRBJ1-1, the complete variable domain reads GAGVSQTPSNKVTEKGKYVELRCDPISGHTALYWYRQSLGQGPEFLIYFQGTGAADDSGLPNDRFFAVRPEGSVSTLKIQRTERGDSAVYLCASSLRGNTEAFFGQGTRLTVV.